This entry describes one TCR beta chain. Its cognate antigen is unknown. This CDR3 region has 14 residues. Germline CDR1 reads MNHEY; CDR2 reads SVGAGI. V dropped 4 bases and J dropped 3; count of bases not matched to a gene: 5. The source of the sample is a study of CD8 T cells in ankylosing spondylitis. Findings and limits, study-wide: Reports of some motif variants in reactive arthritis synovial fluid and blood predate this one.

Libraries of TCR beta came from quantitative 5'-RACE with molecular barcodes. TCRdb redid the calling of the 5' RACE reads with MiXCR, one entry per CDR3 protein. The sample consists of about 260,000 distinct CDR3 sequences, 15% to 25% of them appearing once. The sequenced sample was blood, either unsorted or a sorted T cell fraction (not recorded which). This sequence joins TRBV6-5 and TRBJ1-2; 7 positions agree with TRBD1. The sequence derives from a male donor with ankylosing spondylitis or in good health (not recorded which). The DNA of the CDR3 is TGTGCCAGCAGTTCACAGGGGTCGGACTATGGCTACACCTTC. Protein: CASSSQGSDYGYTF.